The 21 T cell receptor beta chains below come from one sample, sequenced in a study of control samples from healthy donors and cancer patients. The data were produced by immunoSEQ multiplex PCR, yet TCRdb's version contains in-frame clones alone and is incomplete. In the table there are about 96,000 clones, approximately 95% of which are singletons. Sequencing used blood. The source is a man aged 18 to 30 in good health.

This chain joins TRBV5-4 and TRBJ1-1, with no clear D. Per germline, CDR1 SGHNT and CDR2 YYREEE (reference sequence). This CDR3 has 13 amino acids. V gave up 0 bases and J gave up 3 bases, with 6 bases separating them. CDR3 amino acids: CASSLASYTEAFF. CDR3 DNA sequence: TGTGCCAGCAGCTTGGCGTCCTACACTGAAGCTTTCTTT.

J is TRBJ1-2 and V is TRBV19; D not certain. V was clipped by 7 bases and J by 5 bases, with 17 bases between them. Germline lookup yields CDR1 LNHDA and CDR2 SQIVND (reference sequence). The CDR3 consists of 14 residues. The CDR3 sequence: CASKLDGPRYGYTF. The CDR3 region has the DNA TGTGCCAGTAAACTTGACGGGCCTCGATATGGCTACACCTTC.

The chain couples TRBV5-3 to TRBJ1-1; no definite D call. TRBV5-3 is filed as an ORF, its function uncertain. The CDR3 runs to 13 residues. V was clipped by 0 bases and J by 7 bases, with 10 bases between them. CDR3 amino acids: CARSLETRVEAFF. The DNA of the CDR3 is TGTGCCAGAAGCTTGGAGACCCGGGTTGAAGCTTTCTTT.

This chain links TRBV19 with TRBJ1-2; D is perhaps TRBD1 (5 bases). The CDR3 runs to 14 residues. V was shortened by 6 bases and J by 4 bases, with 15 bases between the two germline ends. Germline V gene data show CDR1 as LNHDA and CDR2 as SQIVND (reference sequence). CDR3 sequence reads: CASSSKGIFYGYTF. As DNA, the CDR3 is TGTGCCAGTAGCTCAAAGGGGATTTTCTATGGCTACACCTTC.

The J gene is TRBJ1-2, the V gene TRBV7-9; 9 nucleotides line up with TRBD1. Germline trimming cut 1 base from V and 7 bases from J; bases unmatched to any gene: 7. This CDR3 is 15 amino acids long. Germline CDR1 and CDR2: SEHNR and FQNEAQ (reference sequence). The CDR3 here is CASSLEGQGLSGYTF. The CDR3 DNA is TGTGCCAGCAGCTTAGAGGGACAGGGTCTATCTGGCTACACCTTC.

This clone was recorded only once. The rearrangement joins TRBV9 to TRBJ1-1; 7 nucleotides match TRBD1. CDR1 is SGDLS, CDR2 YYNGEE, per germline. The CDR3 sequence is 15 residues long. V shed 2 bases, J shed 3 bases, and the junction held 7 bases outside the gene matches. The CDR3 region has the DNA TGTGCCAGCAGCGTGACAGGGCTAGTCGACACTGAAGCTTTCTTT. This codes for CASSVTGLVDTEAFF.

The chain is built from TRBV5-1 and TRBJ1-1; 7 positions agree with TRBD1. With V trimmed by 2 bases and J by 6 bases, 13 bases remained unmatched. The CDR3 is 16 amino acids. Germline V gene lookup returns CDR1 SGHRS and CDR2 YFSETQ. The DNA for the CDR3 is TGCGCCAGCAGCTTTGACGGGACAGAGCCAGCGGCTGAAGCTTTCTTT. Amino acid sequence: CASSFDGTEPAAEAFF.

The rearrangement joins TRBV7-9 to TRBJ1-5, with 9 bases identical to TRBD1. J gave up 9 bases and V 5 bases, and 5 bases lay outside the gene matches. Germline V gene lookup returns CDR1 SEHNR and CDR2 FQNEAQ (reference sequence). The CDR3 is 13 residues long. The CDR3 DNA sequence: TGTGCCAGCAGCCTGACAGGGGGTGGGCCCCAGCATTTT. Protein sequence: CASSLTGGGPQHF.

This chain links TRBV9 with TRBJ2-1; TRBD1 agrees at 10 bases. The V gene end was trimmed by 2 bases and the J gene end by 5 bases; junction bases not matched to a gene: 7. The CDR3 has 16 amino acids. In germline, CDR1 is SGDLS, CDR2 YYNGEE. The CDR3 DNA follows: TGTGCCAGCAGCGTCACGCCCGGGACAGGGGACAATGAGCAGTTCTTC. Protein sequence: CASSVTPGTGDNEQFF.

The chain combines TRBV23-1 with TRBJ1-1; possible D gene TRBD1, 6 bases. TRBV23-1 is an ORF for which the function is uncertain. With 3 bases removed from V and 4 bases from J, the gap between germline ends came to 15 bases. The CDR3 is 15 amino acids. CDR3 loop: CASSQREQGCTEAFF. The DNA of the CDR3 is TGCGCCAGCAGTCAGCGGGAACAGGGTTGCACTGAAGCTTTCTTT.

The chain combines TRBV2 with TRBJ1-5; possibly TRBD1 for D (6 bases). There are 15 residues in the CDR3. Trimming cost V 6 bases and J 8 bases, with 20 bases left between them. Per the germline V gene, CDR1 is SNHLY and CDR2 is FYNNEI. The CDR3 reads CASRQGYVNNEPQHF. The CDR3 nucleotides read TGTGCCAGCAGACAGGGTTATGTAAATAATGAGCCCCAGCATTTT. Variable domain in full (rest from reference TRBV2 and TRBJ1-5): EPEVTQTPSHQVTQMGQEVILRCVPISNHLYFYWYRQILGQKVEFLVSFYNNEISEKSEIFDDQFSVERPDGSNFTLKIRSTKLEDSAMYFCASRQGYVNNEPQHFGDGTRLSIL.

The CDR3 loop is CASSPDRVEPQHF. CDR3 in DNA: TGTGCCAGCAGTCCGGACAGGGTTGAGCCCCAGCATTTT. The chain uses TRBV7-2 and TRBJ1-5; 8 bases match TRBD1. The CDR3 extends over 13 amino acids. Germline V gene sequence: CDR1 SGHTA, CDR2 FQGNSA. V trimming: 6 bases; J trimming: 8 bases; junction bases outside the gene matches: 6.

This chain links TRBV5-1 with TRBJ2-7; 10 bases align to TRBD2. Trimming cost V 3 bases and J 3 bases; bases outside gene matches: 3. The V gene's germline CDR1 is SGHRS and CDR2 YFSETQ. The CDR3 consists of 14 residues. In DNA, the CDR3 is TGCGCCAGCAGCTGGACTAGCGGTAGCTACGAGCAGTACTTC. This sequence encodes CASSWTSGSYEQYF.

This sequence joins TRBV5-6 and TRBJ1-2; 7 bases align to TRBD1. The germline V gene encodes CDR1 SGHDT and CDR2 YYEEEE. The CDR3 is made up of 15 amino acids. V shed 0 bases, J shed 4 bases, and the junction held 6 bases outside the gene matches. The CDR3 loop reads CASSLADREAYGYTF. CDR3 DNA sequence: TGTGCCAGCAGCTTGGCAGACAGGGAGGCCTATGGCTACACCTTC.

The chain uses TRBV27 and TRBJ1-1, with unresolved D. Trimming removed 5 bases at V and 5 bases at J, with 12 bases between. The CDR3 length is 13 residues. Germline lookup yields CDR1 MNHEY and CDR2 SMNVEV (reference sequence). CDR3 nucleotide sequence: TGTGCCAGCAGTCTTAAGGGAAGGACTGAAGCTTTCTTT. This gives the protein CASSLKGRTEAFF.

This rearrangement joins TRBV9 to TRBJ1-1, with D uncertain. This CDR3 has 13 amino acids. V shed 0 bases and J shed 1 base, with 4 bases lying between them. Germline V lookup: CDR1 SGDLS, CDR2 YYNGEE. The CDR3 loop reads CASSVVTNTEAFF. The DNA of the CDR3 is TGTGCCAGCAGCGTAGTGACGAACACTGAAGCTTTCTTT.

V is TRBV30 and J is TRBJ1-1; 8 positions agree with TRBD1. Germline V CDR1 and CDR2: GTSNPN, SVGIG (reference sequence). This CDR3 contains 12 residues. The V and J ends lost 2 bases and 10 bases, in that order; junction bases with no gene match: 6. This CDR3 is CAWSTGGVGAFF. CDR3 DNA: TGTGCCTGGAGTACAGGGGGTGTGGGAGCTTTCTTT.

This clone appeared once. This chain connects TRBV2 to TRBJ1-4; D gene uncertain. The CDR3 runs to 15 residues. Between the trimmed V and J ends, which lost 0 bases and 8 bases, there was a span of 13 bases. Germline CDR1 reads SNHLY; CDR2 reads FYNNEI. CDR3 in amino acids: CASSEAETYPEKLFF. CDR3 DNA: TGTGCCAGCAGTGAAGCCGAGACCTACCCAGAAAAACTGTTTTTT.

The CDR3 DNA is TGTGCCAGCTCACCAGGGTCAGGGGTTAGAAACACTGAAGCTTTCTTT. Translated, it gives CASSPGSGVRNTEAFF. The chain is built from TRBV18 and TRBJ1-1; tentative D call: TRBD1 (6 bases). Germline loops: CDR1 KGHSH, CDR2 LQKENI. CDR3 length: 16 residues. V lost 2 bases and J 2 bases, leaving 15 bases between the germline ends.

The CDR3 DNA reads as TGCGCCAGCAGCCAAGTTCCTCCGGGACTAGCGGGCAATGAGCAGTTCTTC. Protein product: CASSQVPPGLAGNEQFF. V and J are TRBV4-1 and TRBJ2-1; the match to TRBD2 covers 12 bases. This CDR3 comprises 17 residues. J gave up 6 bases and V 1 base, and 7 bases lay outside the gene matches. CDR1 and CDR2 (germline): MGHRA, YSYEKL.

V is TRBV9 and J is TRBJ2-3; D possibly corresponds to TRBD1 (6 bases). The V and J ends lost 3 bases and 0 bases respectively, with 11 bases between them. This CDR3 spans 15 amino acids. CDR1 and CDR2 (germline): SGDLS, YYNGEE. CDR3 nucleotides: TGTGCCAGCAGCGGGGTTACAGGGAGCACAGATACGCAGTATTTT. This gives the protein CASSGVTGSTDTQYF.